Below, 22 T cell receptor beta chains from the same sample are listed, as sequenced in a study of spatial heterogeneity in lung cancer. Study findings and constraints: Expanded alpha and beta TCR counts within tumors tracked tumor mutation counts.

These receptors' targets are unknown. TCRdb reprocessed the 5' RACE reads with MiXCR, giving one entry per CDR3 protein. The data show about 100,000 distinct CDR3 sequences, approximately 4.7% seen once. Time point: sample taken at primary tumor resection. Here the sequenced sample was lung tumor tissue, taken at surgery. These TCRs come from a male donor with early-stage non-small cell lung cancer.

This clonotype has at least ten counts. The CDR3 sequence is CASSSPMRNTEAFF. Written as DNA, the CDR3 is TGTGCCAGCAGCTCCCCCATGAGGAACACTGAAGCTTTCTTT. The V and J genes are TRBV11-2 and TRBJ1-1, with D hard to call. V was trimmed by 4 bases and J by 1 base, leaving 10 bases between them. CDR1 is SGHAT, CDR2 FQNNGV, per germline. The CDR3 is 14 residues long.

This clonotype was counted at least ten times. The rearrangement uses TRBV19 and TRBJ1-1; D is ambiguous. Trimming stripped 3 bases from V and 1 base from J, with 6 bases between. CDR3 length: 13 amino acids. The V gene's germline CDR1 is LNHDA and CDR2 SQIVND (reference sequence). This chain's CDR3 is CASSISQNTEAFF. The CDR3 region has the DNA TGTGCCAGTAGTATCAGCCAGAACACTGAAGCTTTCTTT.

This clonotype appeared many times. The rearrangement uses TRBV27 and TRBJ1-2; possibly TRBD1 for D (6 bases). The CDR3 is 13 residues long. Germline CDR1 and CDR2: MNHEY and SMNVEV (reference sequence). V was clipped by 8 bases and J by 8 bases, with 18 bases between them. CDR3 amino acids: CASSPGWGQGYTF. The CDR3 DNA reads TGTGCCAGCTCCCCCGGTTGGGGGCAAGGCTACACCTTC.

On this clonotype: It may be a read error: a sequence one base away is much more abundant. This chain uses TRBV20-1 with TRBJ2-1; 7 bases fit TRBD2. CDR1 is DFQATT and CDR2 is SNEGSKA in the germline V gene (reference sequence). V gave up 2 bases and J gave up 8 bases; unmatched junction bases: 12. The length of the CDR3 is 15 residues. The CDR3 is CSARRIGRTVHEQFF. CDR3 coding DNA: TGCAGTGCTAGAAGGATCGGGAGGACCGTCCATGAGCAGTTCTTC.

This clonotype has a handful of counts. The gene calls are TRBV6-1 and TRBJ1-5; the match to TRBD1 covers 8 bases. The germline gives CDR1 MNHNS, CDR2 SASEGT. Trimming took 4 bases from V and 7 from J; bases not matched to a gene: 9. The CDR3 has 15 residues. This CDR3 is CASSASHGTGQPQHF. CDR3 DNA: TGTGCCAGCAGTGCATCCCATGGGACAGGCCAGCCCCAGCATTTT.

The genes are TRBV2 and TRBJ2-5, with 10 bases aligning to TRBD2. Germline V gene data show CDR1 as SNHLY and CDR2 as FYNNEI. The CDR3 has 13 residues. The V gene end was trimmed by 8 bases and the J gene end by 1 base; junction bases not matched to a gene: 1. The CDR3 region is CASQREGQETQYF. CDR3 sequence (DNA): TGTGCCAGCCAGCGGGAGGGCCAAGAGACCCAGTACTTC.

The sample holds many counts of this clonotype. The chain couples TRBV6-2 or TRBV6-3 to TRBJ2-1; TRBD2 is a possible D gene (5 bases). With 7 bases removed from V and 6 bases from J, the gap between germline ends came to 10 bases. The CDR3 is 12 residues long. Germline V gene lookup returns CDR1 MNHEY and CDR2 SVGEGT. The CDR3 DNA sequence: TGTGCCAGCACTAGCAGACCCAATGAGCAGTTCTTC. It codes for CASTSRPNEQFF.

This clonotype was seen many times. The J gene is TRBJ2-3, the V gene TRBV28, with D possibly TRBD2 on 6 matching bases. V dropped 4 bases and J dropped 0 bases, with 14 bases sitting between them. CDR1 is MDHEN, CDR2 SYDVKM, per germline. The CDR3 has 16 amino acids. Here the CDR3 reads CASSSRTIQSTDTQYF. The CDR3 nucleotides read TGTGCCAGCAGTTCCCGGACTATACAGAGCACAGATACGCAGTATTTT.

The table lists this clonotype with many counts. The rearrangement links TRBV7-9 to TRBJ2-5; D is undetermined. Germline V gives CDR1 SEHNR, CDR2 FQNEAQ (reference sequence). This CDR3 is built from 12 residues. The V end lost 5 bases, the J end lost 4 bases, and 8 bases lay between the germline ends. The DNA of the CDR3 is TGTGCCAGCAGCCTGAAGGGAGAGACCCAGTACTTC. Its translation: CASSLKGETQYF.

This clonotype was seen at least ten times. The chain carries TRBV12-3 or TRBV12-4 and TRBJ2-3; D gene ambiguous. Trimming cost V 3 bases and J 3 bases, with 7 bases left between them. CDR3 size: 13 residues. The DNA for the CDR3 is TGTGCCAGCAGTTTCGACCCAACAGATACGCAGTATTTT. Protein product: CASSFDPTDTQYF.

This clonotype came up many times. This sequence joins TRBV5-1 and TRBJ2-3; D call uncertain. The CDR3 consists of 12 residues. Between the trimmed V and J ends, which lost 7 bases and 1 base, there was a span of 7 bases. The germline V gene has CDR1 SGHRS and CDR2 YFSETQ. The CDR3 nucleotides read TGCGCCAGCGGTGAAGGCACAGATACGCAGTATTTT. Protein sequence: CASGEGTDTQYF.

Many counts were recorded for this clonotype. This sequence joins TRBV28 and TRBJ2-7; no clear D. The CDR3 runs to 15 residues. Germline CDR1 is MDHEN and CDR2 is SYDVKM. Trimming left V 5 bases short and J 1 base short, with 15 bases between. The CDR3 DNA is TGTGCCAGCAGTCCGCGACGGCTTGCGTCCTACGAGCAGTACTTC. Translating gives CASSPRRLASYEQYF.

This clonotype was recorded many times. The rearrangement uses TRBV7-9 and TRBJ2-3; 8 bases fit TRBD2. The germline gives CDR1 SEHNR, CDR2 FQNEAQ (reference sequence). The CDR3 contains 15 residues. The V gene end was trimmed by 4 bases and the J gene end by 5 bases; junction bases not matched to a gene: 8. For the CDR3, the DNA is TGTGCCAGCAGCTATCAGAGCGGGAGTAGAGATACGCAGTATTTT. It is translated as CASSYQSGSRDTQYF.

This clonotype was seen at least ten times. V is TRBV6-1 and J is TRBJ1-1; tentative D call: TRBD1 (6 bases). The length of the CDR3 is 14 residues. Trimming took 8 bases from V and 3 from J, leaving 16 bases between them. Per the germline V gene, CDR1 is MNHNS and CDR2 is SASEGT. DNA of the CDR3: TGTGCCAGCTTGGTACAGGGAGGATACACTGAAGCTTTCTTT. Translation gives CASLVQGGYTEAFF.

This clonotype has ten or more counts. The chain links TRBV27 to TRBJ1-2, with unresolved D. Trimming left V 5 bases short and J 2 bases short, with 9 bases between. The germline gives CDR1 MNHEY, CDR2 SMNVEV (reference sequence). The CDR3 is 13 amino acids. CDR3 sequence: CASSTDQNYGYTF. The CDR3 coding sequence is TGTGCCAGCAGTACCGACCAGAACTATGGCTACACCTTC.

This clonotype was seen at least ten times. This chain joins TRBV9 and TRBJ1-1; no clear D. This CDR3 spans 16 amino acids. Germline CDR1 is SGDLS and CDR2 is YYNGEE. Deletions cut 4 bases from V and 3 bases from J, with 19 bases between. The CDR3 region has the DNA TGTGCCAGCAGCCCTCTTCGCGGGCGTCTAGACACTGAAGCTTTCTTT. Protein: CASSPLRGRLDTEAFF.

This clonotype was detected ten times or more. The V and J genes are TRBV20-1 and TRBJ2-3, with 12 bases matching TRBD2. Trimming at V came to 6 bases and at J to 2 bases, leaving 12 bases not matched to a gene. This CDR3 contains 17 residues. Germline lookup yields CDR1 DFQATT and CDR2 SNEGSKA (reference sequence). CDR3 DNA sequence: TGCAGTGCCTCGCTAGCGGGAGGGCCCGTAGACACAGATACGCAGTATTTT. Amino acids: CSASLAGGPVDTDTQYF.

This clonotype was counted ten times or more. The chain combines TRBV28 with TRBJ2-5; D may be TRBD2 (6 bases). Germline CDR1 MDHEN, CDR2 SYDVKM. Trimming removed 3 bases at V and 1 base at J, with 9 bases between. The CDR3 is 14 amino acids. Written as DNA, the CDR3 is TGTGCCAGCAGTTTTCTACTAGCCCAAGAGACCCAGTACTTC. Translation gives CASSFLLAQETQYF.

This clonotype was found many times. The chain recombines TRBV29-1 with TRBJ2-5; D not certain. CDR3 length equals 16 residues. Germline assignment: CDR1 SQVTM and CDR2 ANQGSEA. With 4 bases removed from V and 6 bases from J, the gap between germline ends came to 24 bases. CDR3 coding DNA: TGCAGCGTTGCCAGACCAGGAAGGTCCCTTCAAAAGACCCAGTACTTC. Its translation is CSVARPGRSLQKTQYF.

This clonotype appeared many times. This chain uses TRBV20-1 with TRBJ2-2; a possible D gene is TRBD1 (7 bases). In germline, CDR1 is DFQATT, CDR2 SNEGSKA (reference sequence). The CDR3 extends over 14 amino acids. V dropped 5 bases and J dropped 2 bases, with 12 bases sitting between them. CDR3 sequence: CSAAGQRNTGELFF. In nucleotides, the CDR3 is TGCAGTGCTGCGGGACAGAGAAACACCGGGGAGCTGTTTTTT.

This clonotype was counted at least ten times. The chain has TRBV27 and TRBJ1-1; TRBD1 is a possible D gene (6 bases). CDR1 and CDR2 (germline): MNHEY, SMNVEV (reference sequence). The CDR3 spans 13 residues. Between the trimmed V and J ends, which lost 5 bases and 12 bases, there was a span of 19 bases. In nucleotides, the CDR3 is TGTGCCAGCAGTCCCCAGGGAGGGGGTGGGCCTTTCTTT. This sequence encodes CASSPQGGGGPFF.

This clonotype was counted ten times or more. This chain joins TRBV5-1 and TRBJ1-2, with 7 nucleotides matching TRBD1. Germline V CDR1 and CDR2: SGHRS, YFSETQ. V shed 4 bases, J shed 4 bases, and the junction held 4 bases outside the gene matches. The CDR3 has 13 amino acids. This chain's CDR3 is CASSAGQSYGYTF. DNA for the CDR3: TGCGCCAGCAGCGCGGGACAGTCCTATGGCTACACCTTC.